The 28 T cell receptor beta chains below all came from one sample that was sequenced in a study of blood T cell repertoires in COVID-19. TCRdb's table, derived via immunoSEQ multiplex PCR, lists solely in-frame clones and lacks some. Here the sample spans over 150,000 clones, just under 90% being singletons. Specimen: peripheral blood. The receptors originated from a woman under 30 who had recovered from COVID-19.

This chain connects TRBV10-2 to TRBJ2-7, with 7 bases aligning to TRBD1. Germline CDR1 and CDR2: WSHSY and SAAADI. The ends lost 2 bases at V and 7 bases at J; junction bases unmatched: 8. CDR3 length: 14 residues. CDR3 in DNA: TGCGCCAGCAGTGAGCCAGACAGGGCGCGGGAGCAGTACGTC. Translation: CASSEPDRAREQYV.

This clone has more than one count but fewer than ten. The chain uses TRBV5-4 and TRBJ2-3; 8 nucleotides line up with TRBD2. In germline, CDR1 is SGHNT, CDR2 YYREEE (reference sequence). This CDR3 region has 14 residues. V was pared by 4 bases and J by 3 bases, with 4 bases of the junction left unmatched. The CDR3 DNA follows: TGTGCCAGCAGCCCCGGGAGGGGGACAGATACGCAGTATTTT. Protein: CASSPGRGTDTQYF. Drawing the rest from reference TRBV5-4 and TRBJ2-3, the complete variable domain is ETGVTQSPTHLIKTRGQQVTLRCSSQSGHNTVSWYQQALGQGPQFIFQYYREEENGRGNFPPRFSGLQFPNYSSELNVNALELDDSALYLCASSPGRGTDTQYFGPGTRLTVL.

The rearrangement uses TRBV19 and TRBJ2-3, with D possibly matching TRBD2 (6 bases). Germline CDR1 LNHDA, CDR2 SQIVND (reference sequence). The CDR3 is 15 amino acids. Deletions cut 8 bases from V and 4 bases from J, with 19 bases between. The CDR3 DNA reads TGTGCCAGTGGTCGCTCGGGGGTGGGGTCAGATACGCAGTATTTT. It specifies CASGRSGVGSDTQYF.

This rearrangement joins TRBV6-5 to TRBJ1-1, with D possibly being TRBD1 (5 bases). The CDR3 sequence is 13 residues long. CDR1 MNHEY and CDR2 SVGAGI come from the germline V gene. Trimming removed 6 bases from V and 4 bases from J, with 12 bases in between. This chain's CDR3 is CASSLAGSTEAFF. CDR3 in DNA: TGTGCCAGCAGCTTAGCAGGGTCCACTGAAGCTTTCTTT.

This clone was detected once. The chain has TRBV20-1 and TRBJ2-7; D remains ambiguous. The CDR3 has 11 residues. Trimming removed 7 bases from V and 2 bases from J, with 9 bases in between. CDR1 is DFQATT, CDR2 SNEGSKA, per germline (reference sequence). This CDR3 is CSGEQAYEQYF. Written as DNA, the CDR3 is TGCAGTGGCGAGCAAGCCTACGAGCAGTACTTC.

A word on this clone: Other nucleotide sequences in the sample specify the same CDR3. The chain has TRBV24-1 and TRBJ1-2, with TRBD1 matching 7 bases. The ends lost 0 bases at V and 3 bases at J; junction bases unmatched: 0. Germline loops: CDR1 KGHDR, CDR2 SFDVKD. The CDR3 has 14 residues. CDR3 nucleotides: TGTGCCACCAGTGATTTGACAGGGGACTATGGCTACACCTTC. Its translation: CATSDLTGDYGYTF.

The rearrangement links TRBV7-9 to TRBJ1-2; TRBD1 might be the D (5 bases). Per the germline V gene, CDR1 is SEHNR and CDR2 is FQNEAQ (reference sequence). Trimming stripped 4 bases from V and 5 bases from J, with 14 bases between. This CDR3 is 14 amino acids long. The CDR3 coding sequence is TGTGCCAGCAGCTCAACAGACAGTCTATATGGCTACACCTTC. Its translation: CASSSTDSLYGYTF.

This clone was seen just once. The rearrangement joins TRBV7-9 to TRBJ2-5; 10 nucleotides agree with TRBD2. V lost 1 base to trimming and J lost 5 bases; unmatched junction nucleotides: 16. This CDR3 has 19 amino acids. Germline CDR1 is SEHNR and CDR2 is FQNEAQ (reference sequence). This CDR3 is CASSLVGASGGLRGETQYF. CDR3 DNA sequence: TGTGCCAGCAGCTTAGTCGGGGCTAGCGGGGGCCTCAGAGGGGAGACCCAGTACTTC.

This sequence joins TRBV10-1 and TRBJ2-5; 7 bases line up with TRBD1. The CDR3 loop spans 14 amino acids. Trimming took 6 bases from V and 2 from J; bases not matched to a gene: 6. Germline-derived CDR1 and CDR2 are WNHNN and SYGVQD (reference sequence). The CDR3 is CASSRDSRQETQYF. CDR3 coding DNA: TGCGCCAGCAGCCGGGACAGCCGTCAAGAGACCCAGTACTTC.

This chain uses TRBV2 with TRBJ2-7, with D perhaps matching TRBD1 (5 bases). This CDR3 is 16 amino acids long. Germline V lookup: CDR1 SNHLY, CDR2 FYNNEI. The V and J ends lost 1 base and 0 bases respectively, with 13 bases between them. CDR3 sequence (DNA): TGTGCCAGCAGTGAAGATATGTACAGGAGCTCCTACGAGCAGTACGTC. Protein sequence: CASSEDMYRSSYEQYV.

This clone was found many times. The chain links TRBV20-1 to TRBJ2-3, with D unclear. Germline V gene sequence: CDR1 DFQATT, CDR2 SNEGSKA (reference sequence). This CDR3 region has 11 residues. V was shortened by 6 bases and J by 3 bases, with 7 bases between the two germline ends. The CDR3 loop is CSALLTDTQYF. CDR3 nucleotide sequence: TGCAGTGCCCTACTGACAGATACGCAGTATTTT.

CDR3: CASSQEDGGPHGYTF. DNA of the CDR3: TGTGCCAGCAGCCAAGAAGACGGGGGACCCCATGGCTACACCTTC. The chain combines TRBV3-1 (or the pseudogene TRBV3-2) with TRBJ1-2; D may be TRBD1 (5 bases). V shed 0 bases and J shed 6 bases, with 14 bases lying between them. Germline assignment: CDR1 LGHDT and CDR2 YNNKEL (reference sequence). This CDR3 region has 15 residues.

The chain uses TRBV7-9 and TRBJ2-3; 10 bases are a match to TRBD2. The length of the CDR3 is 16 residues. The germline CDR1 and CDR2 sequences are SEHNR and FQNEAQ (reference sequence). V gave up 5 bases and J gave up 2 bases; unmatched junction bases: 7. The CDR3: CASSPIAGGFTDTQYF. CDR3 bases: TGTGCCAGCAGCCCGATAGCGGGGGGTTTCACAGATACGCAGTATTTT.

This chain uses TRBV7-3 with TRBJ2-2; 7 bases agree with TRBD2. The germline V gene has CDR1 SGHTA and CDR2 FQGTGA. Unmatched junction bases numbered 10, after V lost 5 bases and J lost 7 bases. This CDR3 contains 15 residues. CDR3 region: CASSPKGREHGELFF. The CDR3, as DNA: TGTGCCAGCAGCCCAAAGGGGCGGGAGCACGGGGAGCTGTTTTTT.

The genes are TRBV5-1 and TRBJ2-2, with TRBD2 matching 7 bases. The trim removed 0 bases at V and 1 base at J, leaving 3 bases unmatched. In germline, CDR1 is SGHRS, CDR2 YFSETQ. There are 16 residues in the CDR3. CDR3 region: CASSLAASGNTGELFF. The CDR3 DNA reads as TGCGCCAGCAGCTTGGCCGCTAGCGGGAACACCGGGGAGCTGTTTTTT.

For the CDR3, the DNA is TGTGCCACCGAAGTGGGGCACACAGGAGGCAATCAGCCCCAGCATTTT. Its translation: CATEVGHTGGNQPQHF. This chain links TRBV15 with TRBJ1-5; D perhaps matches TRBD1 (5 bases). The CDR3 loop spans 16 amino acids. Trimming cost V 8 bases and J 2 bases, with 19 bases left between them. In germline, CDR1 is LNHNV, CDR2 YYDKDF (reference sequence).

The gene calls are TRBV7-3 and TRBJ2-3; 11 bases agree with TRBD2. V lost 3 bases, J lost 2 bases, and 13 bases stayed unmatched. CDR1 SGHTA and CDR2 FQGTGA come from the germline V gene. CDR3 size: 19 residues. CDR3 DNA sequence: TGTGCCAGCAGCTTGGAGGGGACCGGGACTAGCGGTTACACAGATACGCAGTATTTT. It specifies CASSLEGTGTSGYTDTQYF. Full variable domain (remainder filled in from reference TRBV7-3 and TRBJ2-3): GAGVSQTPSNKVTEKGKYVELRCDPISGHTALYWYRQSLGQGPEFLIYFQGTGAADDSGLPNDRFFAVRPEGSVSTLKIQRTERGDSAVYLCASSLEGTGTSGYTDTQYFGPGTRLTVL.

The chain links TRBV5-6 to TRBJ2-7, with 7 positions matching TRBD1. The CDR3 runs 14 residues. CDR1 and CDR2 from the germline V gene are SGHDT and YYEEEE. V shed 3 bases, J shed 2 bases, and the junction held 5 bases outside the gene matches. For the CDR3, the DNA is TGTGCCAGCAGCTCTCTCGACAGGGCCTACGAGCAGTACGTC. Amino acids: CASSSLDRAYEQYV.

This chain links TRBV5-4 with TRBJ2-7, with 10 bases that match TRBD2. Per the germline V gene, CDR1 is SGHNT and CDR2 is YYREEE (reference sequence). This CDR3 region has 18 residues. The V and J ends lost 9 bases and 1 base, in that order; junction bases with no gene match: 19. CDR3 region: CATSRGGWVAGGSYEQYV. CDR3 in DNA: TGTGCCACCTCTCGGGGAGGCTGGGTAGCGGGAGGTTCCTACGAGCAGTACGTC.

The gene calls are TRBV3-1 (or the pseudogene TRBV3-2) and TRBJ2-6, with D possibly TRBD2 on 5 matching bases. The ends were cut back, 1 base at V and 3 bases at J, with 13 bases in the middle. The CDR3 is 17 amino acids. Germline CDR1 is LGHDT and CDR2 is YNNKEL (reference sequence). The CDR3 is CASSQGITSFGANVLTF. The CDR3 nucleotides are TGTGCCAGCAGCCAAGGTATAACTAGTTTTGGGGCCAACGTCCTGACTTTC.

The chain recombines TRBV6-5 with TRBJ2-1, with a possible D match to TRBD2 (6 bases). This CDR3 is 11 amino acids long. Germline CDR1 reads MNHEY; CDR2 reads SVGAGI. The V end was cut by 7 bases, the J end by 10 bases, with 11 bases between. CDR3 region: CASKTGREQFF. CDR3 bases: TGTGCCAGCAAGACCGGGAGAGAGCAGTTCTTC.

The J gene is TRBJ1-1, the V gene TRBV15; D uncertain. With 0 bases removed from V and 2 bases from J, the gap between germline ends came to 7 bases. CDR3 length equals 14 residues. Germline CDR1 reads LNHNV; CDR2 reads YYDKDF (reference sequence). The CDR3 loop is CATSRDPQNTEAFF. In DNA, the CDR3 is TGTGCCACCAGCAGAGATCCCCAAAACACTGAAGCTTTCTTT.

CDR3 loop: CAISDGQLSNQPQHF. Written as DNA, the CDR3 is TGTGCCATCAGTGATGGGCAGCTTAGCAATCAGCCCCAGCATTTT. J is TRBJ1-5 and V is TRBV10-3; unclear D gene. Germline CDR1 and CDR2: ENHRY and SYGVKD. Between the trimmed V and J ends, which lost 3 bases and 0 bases, there was a span of 9 bases. CDR3 length: 15 residues.

This chain joins TRBV19 and TRBJ2-2, with 14 bases that match TRBD2. The CDR3 extends over 17 amino acids. The germline gives CDR1 LNHDA, CDR2 SQIVND (reference sequence). V lost 3 bases to trimming and J lost 7 bases; unmatched junction nucleotides: 7. The CDR3 DNA reads as TGTGCCAGTAGTATGACTAGCGGGAGGGCCAGGTACGGGGAGCTGTTTTTT. It yields the protein CASSMTSGRARYGELFF.

The chain couples TRBV4-1 to TRBJ1-1, with 9 bases fitting TRBD1. The CDR3 is 16 amino acids. V gave up 0 bases and J gave up 3 bases; unmatched junction bases: 5. Germline CDR1 and CDR2: MGHRA and YSYEKL. This chain's CDR3 is CASSQDPGQGYTEAFF. The CDR3, as DNA: TGCGCCAGCAGCCAAGATCCGGGACAGGGATACACTGAAGCTTTCTTT.

This sequence joins TRBV21-1 and TRBJ2-7; TRBD2, as called in the table, went unchecked against the DNA. TRBV21-1 counts as a pseudogene. The CDR3 sequence is 17 residues long. CDR3 residues: CASIRLGRELNPYEQYV. The CDR3 nucleotides read TGTGCCAGCATCCGGCTAGGACGGGAGCTCAATCCCTACGAGCAGTACGTC.

V is TRBV5-5 and J is TRBJ1-2, with 7 nucleotides matching TRBD1. The V and J ends lost 1 base and 8 bases, in that order; junction bases with no gene match: 8. CDR1 and CDR2 from the germline V gene are SGHKS and YYEKEE (reference sequence). The CDR3 is 14 residues long. CDR3 in amino acids: CASSLPDRVLGYTF. Written as DNA, the CDR3 is TGTGCCAGCAGCTTGCCCGACAGGGTGTTAGGCTACACCTTC.

V is TRBV12-3 or TRBV12-4 and J is TRBJ2-1; perhaps TRBD2 as D (5 bases). Trimming stripped 6 bases from V and 5 bases from J, with 11 bases between. There are 13 residues in the CDR3. The CDR3 loop reads CASRPGSDNEQFF. The CDR3 DNA reads TGTGCCAGCAGGCCGGGATCCGACAATGAGCAGTTCTTC.